The subject of this entry is one TCR beta chain. Measured with immunoSEQ multiplex PCR; TCRdb has only the in-frame clones, and not every one. The sample consists of 150,000 to 200,000 clones, approximately 92% of them appearing once. The sample originates from a study of control samples from healthy donors and cancer patients. This CDR3 region has 16 residues. Between the trimmed V and J ends, which lost 6 bases and 0 bases, there was a span of 14 bases. Looked up from germline, CDR1 is MNHEY and CDR2 is SMNVEV (reference sequence). This receptor was taken from a man aged 30 to 39 in good health. The sequenced sample was blood. The chain combines TRBV27 with TRBJ2-2; no reliable D call. CDR3 residues: CASSRLDPSNTGELFF. CDR3 DNA sequence: TGTGCCAGCAGCCGTCTGGACCCCTCGAACACCGGGGAGCTGTTTTTT.